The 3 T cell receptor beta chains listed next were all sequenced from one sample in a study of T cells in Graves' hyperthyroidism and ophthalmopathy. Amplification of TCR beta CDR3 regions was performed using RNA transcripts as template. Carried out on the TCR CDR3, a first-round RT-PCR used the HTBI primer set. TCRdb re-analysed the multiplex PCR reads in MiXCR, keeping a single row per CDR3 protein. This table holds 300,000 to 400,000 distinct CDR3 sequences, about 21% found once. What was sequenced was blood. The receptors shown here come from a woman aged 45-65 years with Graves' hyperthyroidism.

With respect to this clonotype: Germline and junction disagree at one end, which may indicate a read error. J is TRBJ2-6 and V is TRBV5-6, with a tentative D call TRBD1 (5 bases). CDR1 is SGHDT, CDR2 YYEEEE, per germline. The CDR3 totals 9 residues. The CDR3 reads CASSQPTAF. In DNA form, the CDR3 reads TGTGCCAGCAGCCAACCGACAGCTTTC. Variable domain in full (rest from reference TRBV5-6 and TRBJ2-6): DAGVTQSPTHLIKTRGQQVTLRCSPKSGHDTVSWYQQALGQGPQFIFQYYEEEERQRGNFPDRFSGHQFPNYSSELNVNALLLGDSALYLCASSQPTAFGAGSRLTVL.

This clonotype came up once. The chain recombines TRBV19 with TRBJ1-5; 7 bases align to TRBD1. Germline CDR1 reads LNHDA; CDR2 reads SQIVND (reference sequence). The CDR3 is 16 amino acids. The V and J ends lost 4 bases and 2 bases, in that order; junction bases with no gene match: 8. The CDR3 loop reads CASSTTKTGRNQPQHF. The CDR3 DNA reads TGTGCCAGTAGTACAACAAAGACAGGGCGCAATCAGCCCCAGCATTTT.

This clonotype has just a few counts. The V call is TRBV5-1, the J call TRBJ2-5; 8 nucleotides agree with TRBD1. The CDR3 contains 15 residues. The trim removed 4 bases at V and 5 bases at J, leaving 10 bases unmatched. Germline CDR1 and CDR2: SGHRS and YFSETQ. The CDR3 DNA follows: TGCGCCAGCAGCCCGGGACAGGCTTTGACGGAGACCCAGTACTTC. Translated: CASSPGQALTETQYF.